This TCR beta chain derives from a study of monozygotic twins with inflammatory bowel disease (dated by TCRdb to about 2019). Background on the whole study: In total, around 28 monozygotic twin pairs made up the full study: 19 Danish pairs, all IBD-discordant, plus nine German pairs, of which four were IBD-concordant and five were IBD-discordant. Within discordant pairs, disease-associated traits were sought mainly by comparing IBD patients with their genetically identical healthy co-twins. Each individual had, on average, about 151 000 unique TCRalpha sequences and 181 000 unique TCRbeta sequences available for analysis. Study-level results and caveats: IBD patients had lower TCRbeta repertoire diversity, measured by the inverse Simpson index, than their healthy co-twins. Differing immunosuppressive treatments among patients may have added background noise and inter-individual variability to the repertoires. Distinction between different T cell subtypes could not be achieved in the analysis. Repertoire similarity did not differ between concordant and discordant twins, possibly due to limited statistical power. Compared with healthy twins, IBD patients shared fewer clonotypes with other individuals, and the difference was most pronounced in patients with signs of disease activity. No single strong signal or clonotype linked to IBD turned up in the results, so the idea that one exists was not supported.

Receptor libraries were prepared by 5' RACE. Each TCR library was prepared from around 3,200 ng of total RNA. cDNA was synthesized with SMARTScribe reverse transcriptase in eight separate reactions per sample. During cDNA synthesis, unique molecular identifiers containing a 6-nucleotide sample barcode were introduced by template switching. TCRalpha and TCRbeta cDNA was amplified by two nested PCRs of approximately 17 and 9 cycles, with bead purification after each PCR. Before amplification, the cDNA was both treated with uracil DNA-glycosylase and purified with the QIAquick PCR purification kit. The second PCR was the step at which Illumina TruSeq-compatible adapters and sample-specific barcodes were added. TapeStation and Qubit were used to check library quality and concentration, and roughly 5 ng of each library went into the pool. The pooled libraries were sequenced with 2 x 100 bp reads and custom sequencing primers on an Illumina HiSeq2500 single-index Rapid Run. Turning to the authors' computational methods: UMI-based consensus assembly with MiGEC version 1.2.6 was used to correct PCR and sequencing errors. MiXCR version 2.1.1 was used for V(D)J alignment, clonotype assembly and CDR3 extraction. To normalise gene usage, clonotype sharing and MAIT/NKT TCR abundance, the top 1000, 10 000 and 20 000 clonotypes in each sample were analysed. After downsampling to 27 000 UMIs, diversity was calculated as the inverse Simpson index using the vegan R package. Paired Mann-Whitney U tests were applied to discordant twin pairs, and Benjamini-Hochberg correction was used for multiple testing. TCRdb reprocessed the public reads and reports one entry per CDR3 protein sequence, without DNA. The V and J calls and clone size come from TCRdb's table, not from the authors' own analysis. The data table for this sample lists roughly 150,000 distinct CDR3 sequences. Around 2.8% of the sample is held by the ten biggest clonotypes.

From the germline V gene, CDR1 is SGHRS and CDR2 is YFSETQ. The CDR3 contains 17 residues, cysteine and phenylalanine counted. No DNA is recorded. In regard to this clonotype: This receptor's antigen is unknown.

From each donor, a 2.5 ml peripheral blood sample was drawn into PAXgene tubes and stored at -80 degrees C. Without any T cell sorting, total RNA was extracted from whole blood using the PAXgene blood miRNA kit on an automated QIAcube. Peripheral blood from monozygotic twin pairs, either concordant or discordant for inflammatory bowel disease, underwent deep TCRalpha and TCRbeta repertoire profiling that used unique molecular barcoding. Smoking habits were recorded for all twin pairs, with individuals classified as current, former or never smokers. The source of this sequence is a human donor with ulcerative colitis or Crohn's disease, or a healthy co-twin of an affected twin (not recorded which). Sequencing was done on a sample of blood. The chain couples TRBV5-1 to TRBJ1-1; TCRdb designates TRBD1, a call that cannot be tested without DNA. This receptor carries the CDR3 CASSLDTGGIGYTEAFF.